These T cell receptor beta chains were read from a single sample in a study of cytomegalovirus exposure and HLA in healthy donors. Using immunoSEQ multiplex PCR, the repertoire was profiled, and TCRdb retains in-frame clones only, with some absent. This table holds 120,000 to 150,000 clones. Sequenced input: PBMCs. The receptors shown here come from a woman between 50 and 59 years old in good health and CMV-seronegative. Each CDR3 is given with its conserved first and last residue. A D gene is named only where the DNA matches it firmly.

v_gene: TRBV7-2; d_gene: TRBD2; j_gene: TRBJ2-5; CDR3aa: CASSLGTSGGVETQYF; CDR3nt: TGTGCCAGCAGCTTAGGGACTAGCGGGGGGGTAGAGACCCAGTACTTC
v_gene: TRBV30; d_gene: NA; j_gene: TRBJ2-3; CDR3aa: CAWRQVSTDTQYF; CDR3nt: TGTGCCTGGAGACAGGTTAGCACAGATACGCAGTATTTT
v_gene: TRBV7-8; d_gene: TRBD2; j_gene: TRBJ2-1; CDR3aa: CASSPQGGRRTYNEQFF; CDR3nt: TGTGCCAGCAGCCCTCAGGGCGGGAGGCGGACCTACAATGAGCAGTTCTTC
v_gene: TRBV14; d_gene: NA; j_gene: TRBJ1-6; CDR3aa: CASSHSSTAKIHF; CDR3nt: TGTGCCAGCAGCCATTCATCGACTGCCAAGATCCACTTT
v_gene: TRBV4-1; d_gene: TRBD2; j_gene: TRBJ2-3; CDR3aa: CASSQVLRGGRTDTQYF; CDR3nt: TGCGCCAGCAGCCAAGTTCTCCGGGGGGGCCGTACAGATACGCAGTATTTT
v_gene: TRBV4-2; d_gene: TRBD1; j_gene: TRBJ2-7; CDR3aa: CASSYQPGQGYEQYF; CDR3nt: TGTGCCAGCAGCTACCAGCCGGGACAGGGATACGAGCAGTACTTC
v_gene: TRBV5-1; d_gene: NA; j_gene: TRBJ1-4; CDR3aa: CASSLRGPNEKLFF; CDR3nt: TGCGCCAGCAGCTTAAGGGGTCCTAATGAAAAACTGTTTTTT
v_gene: TRBV4-1; d_gene: TRBD1; j_gene: TRBJ1-3; CDR3aa: CASSQVLGQGGNTIYF; CDR3nt: TGCGCCAGCAGCCAAGTCCTGGGACAGGGAGGAAACACCATATATTTT
v_gene: TRBV28; d_gene: TRBD1; j_gene: TRBJ1-5; CDR3aa: CASRSGTGFQPQHF; CDR3nt: TGTGCCAGCAGATCCGGGACAGGGTTTCAGCCCCAGCATTTT
v_gene: TRBV15; d_gene: TRBD1; j_gene: TRBJ1-2; CDR3aa: CATSRDPHRGRGYGYTF; CDR3nt: TGTGCCACCAGCAGAGATCCACACAGGGGGCGAGGCTATGGCTACACCTTC
v_gene: TRBV14; d_gene: NA; j_gene: TRBJ2-7; CDR3aa: CASSQKWGPIEEQYF; CDR3nt: TGTGCCAGCAGCCAAAAATGGGGCCCTATTGAAGAGCAGTACTTC